This T cell receptor (beta chain) was identified during a study of blood T cell repertoires in COVID-19. Background on the study: Nucleic acid was either cDNA or gDNA, and it came from T cells, B-cell-depleted T cells, or PBMCs.

Trimming took off 5 bases at V and 5 bases at J, with 6 bases between the two ends. The CDR3 sequence is 11 residues long. Germline V gives CDR1 MNHEY, CDR2 SVGAGI. Produced via immunoSEQ multiplex PCR; TCRdb's table is partial and in-frame only. This sample yields 70,000 to 80,000 clones, of which over 75% are seen a single time; around 10% belongs to the top ten. V usage is TRBV6-5 and J usage is TRBJ1-1; TRBD1 might be the D (5 bases). The specimen was peripheral blood. This TCR was sampled from a man in his forties or fifties with acute or convalescent COVID-19. The CDR3 DNA reads TGTGCCAGCAGTCGGGGGACTGAAGCTTTCTTT. Protein sequence: CASSRGTEAFF.